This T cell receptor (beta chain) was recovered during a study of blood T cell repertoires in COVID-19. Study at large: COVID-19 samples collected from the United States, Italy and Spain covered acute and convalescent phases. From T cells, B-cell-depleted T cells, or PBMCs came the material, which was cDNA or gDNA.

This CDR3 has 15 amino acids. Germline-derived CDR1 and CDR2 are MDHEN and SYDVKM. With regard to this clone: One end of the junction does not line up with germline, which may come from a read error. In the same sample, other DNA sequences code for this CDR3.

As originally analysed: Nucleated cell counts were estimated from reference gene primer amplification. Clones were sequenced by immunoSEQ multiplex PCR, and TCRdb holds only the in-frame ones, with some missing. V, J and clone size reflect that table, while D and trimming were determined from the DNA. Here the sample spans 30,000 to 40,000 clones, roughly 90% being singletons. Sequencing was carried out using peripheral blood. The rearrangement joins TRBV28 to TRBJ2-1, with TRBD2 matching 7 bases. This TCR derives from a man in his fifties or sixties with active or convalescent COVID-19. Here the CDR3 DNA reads TGTGCCAGCACTTTAGCGGGCGCCCTGTACAATGAGCAGTTCTTC. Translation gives CASTLAGALYNEQFF. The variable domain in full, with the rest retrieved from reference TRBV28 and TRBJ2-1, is DVKVTQSSRYLVKRTGEKVFLECVQDMDHENMFWYRQDPGLGLRLIYFSYDVKMKEKGDIPEGYSVSREKKERFSLILESASTNQTSMYLCASTLAGALYNEQFFGPGTRLTVL.